This T cell receptor beta chain was found in a study of early T cells in non-severe SARS-CoV-2 infection. At the level of the study: With bulk RNA from unsorted whole blood as input, sequencing yielded unpaired chains. Whole-study findings and limits: Comparison of clonotypes with VDJdb favored anti-spike CD8 responses while missing private and CD4 specificities.

Germline trimming cut 6 bases from V and 11 bases from J; bases unmatched to any gene: 15. CDR1 is SNHLY and CDR2 is FYNNEI in the germline V gene. There are 14 residues in the CDR3. cDNA molecules, individually, were tagged with unique molecular identifiers. A single record per CDR3 protein comes from TCRdb applying MiXCR to the 5' RACE reads. This repertoire shows 85,000 to 90,000 distinct CDR3 sequences, around 15% found once; its top ten account for about 6.1%. A word on this clonotype: Its antigen is not identified.

The source of this sequence is an adult who was a healthcare worker with PCR-confirmed SARS-CoV-2 infection or an uninfected control (not recorded which). The sequenced sample was whole blood. The rearrangement joins TRBV2 to TRBJ1-1; 7 positions agree with TRBD1. The CDR3 loop is CASRNTRGDRDAFF. CDR3 in DNA: TGTGCCAGCAGAAACACCCGGGGCGACAGGGACGCTTTCTTT.